Listed here is a single T cell receptor (beta chain). Antigen specificity is unknown. The record originates from a study of CD8 T cells in Susac syndrome. Notes on the study in general: It was acknowledged by the study that relatively few individuals were included in its TCR sequencing and HLA analysis.

Reverse transcription of about 0.5 to 1 ug RNA was carried out with random hexamers. The authors amplified TCR beta CDR3 across 54 Vbeta and 13 Jbeta using immunoSEQ multiplex PCR. TCRdb re-derived calls from the immunoSEQ multiplex PCR reads in MiXCR, one entry per CDR3 protein. The sample lists 78,000 or so distinct CDR3 sequences, 85% to 95% occurring once. The germline V and J ends were trimmed by 7 bases and 0 bases, with 37 bases remaining between them. This CDR3 is built from 24 residues. CD8+ and CD4+ T cells circulating in blood were sequenced for TCR beta. The authors negatively isolated CD8+ and CD4+ T cells and FACS-enriched TEMRA cells.

Sequenced sample: CD8+ T cells from PBMCs. This chain links TRBV7-1 with TRBJ2-6, with D maybe TRBD1 (7 bases). TRBV7-1 is placed among ORFs of uncertain function. The receptor's source is a human donor with multiple sclerosis. Here the CDR3 DNA reads TGTGCCAGCACCAAATGGGACTTGATTCAGCATAGACAGGGACAGCGCTCTGGGGCCAACGTCCTGACTTTC. It yields the protein CASTKWDLIQHRQGQRSGANVLTF.